A single sample is the source of the 18 T cell receptor beta chains below, sequenced in a study of T cells in Graves' hyperthyroidism and ophthalmopathy. TCR beta CDR3 regions were amplified from RNA. The primer set for the first-round RT-PCR of the TCR CDR3 was HTBI. TCRdb re-analysed the multiplex PCR reads in MiXCR, keeping a single row per CDR3 protein. The sample holds about 760,000 distinct CDR3 sequences, approximately 36% seen once. Sequences were obtained from blood. These receptors all stem from a middle-aged woman with Graves' hyperthyroidism.

This clonotype was found many times. J is TRBJ2-7 and V is TRBV4-2; D is unresolved. Germline V gene lookup returns CDR1 LGHNA and CDR2 YNFKEQ. V gave up 3 bases and J gave up 3 bases, with 3 bases separating them. The CDR3 runs to 11 residues. The CDR3 DNA reads TGTGCCAGCAGCCAGAACTACGAGCAGTACTTC. This sequence encodes CASSQNYEQYF.

This clonotype was recorded at least ten times. This chain uses TRBV20-1 with TRBJ2-7; D ambiguous. This CDR3 is 13 amino acids long. Trimming removed 6 bases at V and 0 bases at J, with 12 bases between. Germline V gene data show CDR1 as DFQATT and CDR2 as SNEGSKA (reference sequence). In DNA form, the CDR3 reads TGCAGTGCCCCGTACTACCTCTCCTACGAGCAGTACTTC. It codes for CSAPYYLSYEQYF.

Remarks on this clonotype: One base away lies a much larger clone, so this may be a sequencing read error. This chain connects TRBV7-2 to TRBJ1-1, with 7 bases lining up with TRBD1. Germline V gene data show CDR1 as SGHTA and CDR2 as FQGNSA. V lost 1 base and J lost 6; bases outside the gene matches: 5. CDR3 size: 14 residues. CDR3 loop: CASSLGQGWPEAFF. Written as DNA, the CDR3 is TGTGCCAGCAGCTTAGGACAGGGCTGGCCTGAAGCTTTCTTT.

This chain's CDR3 is CASSHLSGVVGETQYF. The CDR3 bases are TGTGCCAGCAGCCACTTGTCGGGAGTGGTGGGAGAGACCCAGTACTTC. The chain is built from TRBV4-2 and TRBJ2-5; TRBD2 might be the D (6 bases). CDR3 size: 16 residues. V dropped 3 bases and J dropped 4 bases, with 18 bases sitting between them. The V gene's germline CDR1 is LGHNA and CDR2 YNFKEQ.

The V call is TRBV7-9, the J call TRBJ2-7; tentative D call: TRBD2 (6 bases). The J call could be wrong; TRBJ2-1 is a better fit for the DNA end. This CDR3 contains 11 residues. Germline CDR1 SEHNR, CDR2 FQNEAQ (reference sequence). The CDR3 nucleotides read TGTGCCAGCAGCGCCGGGGGTGAGCAGTTCTTC. It yields the protein CASSAGGEQFF.

The chain is built from TRBV20-1 and TRBJ1-5; TRBD1 matches at 10 bases. Germline V gene sequence: CDR1 DFQATT, CDR2 SNEGSKA (reference sequence). The CDR3 sequence is 14 residues long. After removal of 4 bases from V and 5 bases from J, the junction contained 5 bases not matched to a gene. The CDR3 reads CSAIDRGPYQPQHF. CDR3 sequence (DNA): TGCAGTGCTATAGACAGGGGGCCTTATCAGCCCCAGCATTTT.

In regard to this clonotype: This clone may be a read error of a much larger clone one base away. The CDR3 end shows no conserved phenylalanine or tryptophan, and so a read error is likely. This chain uses TRBV20-1 with TRBJ1-1; D is ambiguous. CDR1 and CDR2 (germline): DFQATT, SNEGSKA (reference sequence). The CDR3 is made up of 13 amino acids. With 3 bases removed from V and 5 bases from J, the gap between germline ends came to 13 bases. The DNA of the CDR3 is TGCAGTGCTAGCGAGGGTCTGCGGACTGAAGCTTTCTCT. Translating gives CSASEGLRTEAFS.

J is TRBJ1-2 and V is TRBV5-6; D uncertain. From germline, CDR1 is SGHDT and CDR2 YYEEEE. The ends were cut back, 4 bases at V and 3 bases at J, with 16 bases in the middle. The CDR3 is made up of 15 amino acids. Written as DNA, the CDR3 is TGTGCCAGCAGCCCTCGGACGGTACAGCACTATGGCTACACCTTC. Its translation: CASSPRTVQHYGYTF.

The chain employs TRBV12-5 and TRBJ1-2; D is ambiguous. The germline V gene encodes CDR1 LGHNT and CDR2 FRNRAP. The germline V and J ends were trimmed by 5 bases and 3 bases, with 10 bases remaining between them. CDR3 length equals 13 residues. CDR3 residues: CASGTDGYYGYTF. The CDR3 DNA is TGTGCTAGTGGTACGGACGGATACTATGGCTACACCTTC.

This clonotype has more than one count but fewer than ten. The V call is TRBV7-2, the J call TRBJ1-1, with a tentative D call TRBD1 (5 bases). Trimming left V 5 bases short and J 4 bases short, with 17 bases between. Looked up from germline, CDR1 is SGHTA and CDR2 is FQGNSA. This CDR3 has 15 amino acids. The CDR3 is CASSVPRGAITEAFF. The CDR3 DNA reads as TGTGCCAGCAGCGTACCCCGGGGCGCGATCACTGAAGCTTTCTTT.

This chain joins TRBV19 and TRBJ1-1, with D possibly TRBD1 on 5 matching bases. CDR1 and CDR2 (germline): LNHDA, SQIVND (reference sequence). The CDR3 runs to 15 residues. Between the trimmed V and J ends, which lost 4 bases and 1 base, there was a span of 13 bases. CDR3 sequence (DNA): TGTGCCAGTAGTACCCCGGGGCGGGCGAACACTGAAGCTTTCTTT. Its translation: CASSTPGRANTEAFF.

This clonotype turned up a few times. The V gene is TRBV9, the J gene TRBJ2-3; 7 nucleotides match TRBD1. Trimming removed 4 bases from V and 0 bases from J; junction bases left unmatched: 11. The CDR3 extends over 17 amino acids. CDR1 and CDR2 (germline): SGDLS, YYNGEE. The CDR3 DNA is TGTGCCAGCAGCCAAGTGGGACAGCGGCGAAGCACAGATACGCAGTATTTT. This codes for CASSQVGQRRSTDTQYF.

This clonotype appeared a few times. The CDR3 DNA follows: TGCGCCAGCAGCCAAGAGCACCACTCTGGAAACACCATATATTTT. Residues: CASSQEHHSGNTIYF. The chain combines TRBV4-1 with TRBJ1-3; D remains unclear. CDR1 MGHRA and CDR2 YSYEKL come from the germline V gene. CDR3 length: 15 residues. Trimming left V 0 bases short and J 0 bases short, with 6 bases between.

The gene calls are TRBV6-5 and TRBJ2-2, with D possibly being TRBD2 (5 bases). Trimming cost V 7 bases and J 4 bases, with 10 bases left between them. The length of the CDR3 is 13 residues. Per the germline V gene, CDR1 is MNHEY and CDR2 is SVGAGI. This CDR3 reads CASTNGVTGELFF. The CDR3 nucleotides read TGTGCCAGCACCAACGGGGTCACCGGGGAGCTGTTTTTT.

To note about this clonotype: This clone may be a read error of a much larger clone one base away. The chain has TRBV4-2 and TRBJ1-1; TRBD1 matches 7 bases. Germline V lookup: CDR1 LGHNA, CDR2 YNFKEQ. The CDR3 runs 13 residues. With 8 bases clipped from V and 5 bases from J, the junction kept 8 bases outside the gene matches. The CDR3 nucleotides are TGTGCCAGCGCCGACAGGGTTCGGACTGAAGCTTTCTTT. Amino acids: CASADRVRTEAFF.

This clonotype was seen at least ten times. V is TRBV12-3 or TRBV12-4 and J is TRBJ1-5, with D tentatively TRBD1 (6 bases). The CDR3 spans 13 residues. V gave up 4 bases and J gave up 5 bases, with 9 bases separating them. The DNA for the CDR3 is TGTGCCAGCAGTTCGACAGGATATCAGCCCCAGCATTTT. This encodes CASSSTGYQPQHF.

The rearrangement uses TRBV7-2 and TRBJ1-5; possible D gene TRBD1, 5 bases. The germline V gene encodes CDR1 SGHTA and CDR2 FQGNSA. This CDR3 comprises 17 residues. V gave up 6 bases and J gave up 0 bases, with 18 bases separating them. The CDR3 region is CASSLVAGGSSNQPQHF. In DNA form, the CDR3 reads TGTGCCAGCAGTTTGGTGGCCGGGGGGTCTAGCAATCAGCCCCAGCATTTT.

This clonotype appeared a few times. The V call is TRBV3-1, the J call TRBJ2-7, with D possibly being TRBD2 (5 bases). CDR3 size: 16 residues. From germline, CDR1 is LGHDT and CDR2 YNNKEL (reference sequence). Between the trimmed V and J ends, which lost 1 base and 3 bases, there was a span of 16 bases. The CDR3 protein is CASSQVGIGAVYEQYF. The CDR3 DNA is TGTGCCAGCAGCCAAGTGGGGATAGGAGCGGTCTACGAGCAGTACTTC.